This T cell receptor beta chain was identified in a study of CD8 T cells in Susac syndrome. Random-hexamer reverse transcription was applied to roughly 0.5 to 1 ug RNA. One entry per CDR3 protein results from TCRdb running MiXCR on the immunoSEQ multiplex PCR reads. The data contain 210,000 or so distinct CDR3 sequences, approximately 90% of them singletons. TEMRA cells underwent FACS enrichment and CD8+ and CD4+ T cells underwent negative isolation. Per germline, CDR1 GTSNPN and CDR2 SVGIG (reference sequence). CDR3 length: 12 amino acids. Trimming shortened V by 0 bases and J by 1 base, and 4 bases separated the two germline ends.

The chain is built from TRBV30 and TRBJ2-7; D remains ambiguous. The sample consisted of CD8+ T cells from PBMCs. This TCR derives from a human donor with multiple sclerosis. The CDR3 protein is CAWSVWSYEQYF. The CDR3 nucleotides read TGTGCCTGGAGTGTTTGGTCCTACGAGCAGTACTTC.